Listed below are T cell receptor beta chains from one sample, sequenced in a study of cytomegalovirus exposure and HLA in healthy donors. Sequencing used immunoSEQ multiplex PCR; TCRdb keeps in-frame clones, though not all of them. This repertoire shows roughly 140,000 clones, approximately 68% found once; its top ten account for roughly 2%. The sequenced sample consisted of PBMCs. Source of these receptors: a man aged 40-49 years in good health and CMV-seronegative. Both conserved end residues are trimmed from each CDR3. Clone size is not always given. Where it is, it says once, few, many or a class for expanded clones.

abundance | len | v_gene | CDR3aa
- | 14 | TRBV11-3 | ASSLSGTGDYNEQF
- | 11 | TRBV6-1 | ASSEHRQNEQF
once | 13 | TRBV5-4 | ASSLRTGGQGEQF
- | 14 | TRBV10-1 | ASSPIAGLPYNEQF
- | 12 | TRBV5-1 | ASSSTNLNTEAF
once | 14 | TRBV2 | ASRRQGALRSDTQY
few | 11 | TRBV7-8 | ASSPGGGGKLF
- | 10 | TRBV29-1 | SVELGQDTQY
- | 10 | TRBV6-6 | ASVPSTGELF
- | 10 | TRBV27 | ASSFRSSEQF
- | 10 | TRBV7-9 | ASSFAGTAEY
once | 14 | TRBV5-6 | ASSLGARGSYNEQF
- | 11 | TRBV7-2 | ASSLALRYGYT
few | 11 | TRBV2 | ASSERGTGELF
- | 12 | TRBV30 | AWSFSPRSGTQY
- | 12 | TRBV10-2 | ASSGTGGWTEAF
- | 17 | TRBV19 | ASSIVVWTGRKSGYEQY
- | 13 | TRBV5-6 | ASSLIGQPHYGYT
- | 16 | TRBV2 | ASSEPGQGAYGYEKLF
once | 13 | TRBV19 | ASSINTGYGEKLF
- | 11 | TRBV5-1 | ASSFGQDYEQY
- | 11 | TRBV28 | ASSLDGGGGEY
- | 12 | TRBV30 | AWSGTGFWSPLH
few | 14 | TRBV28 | ASTALREGLDNEQF
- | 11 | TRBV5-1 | ASSYGVDNTIY
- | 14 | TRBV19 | ASSKGTGGYNQPQH
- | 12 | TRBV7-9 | ASSATGGSTEAF
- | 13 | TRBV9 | ASSTRDRGSEKLF
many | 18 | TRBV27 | ASSPRGLAGGPGHSYEQY
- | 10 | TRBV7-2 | ASSAAEDTQY
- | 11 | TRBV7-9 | ASSRLSQETQY
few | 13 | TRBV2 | ASRDGTLSTDTQY
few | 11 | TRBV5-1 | ASTKGGGDEQF
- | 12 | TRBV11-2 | ASSPYLAGNTIY
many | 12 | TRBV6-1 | ASSEEDTSYGYT
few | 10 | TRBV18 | ASSPPGEKLF
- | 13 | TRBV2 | ASSANRGRATEAF
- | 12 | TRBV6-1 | ASSGTGINSPLH
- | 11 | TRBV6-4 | ASRDRGGGGYT
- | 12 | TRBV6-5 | ACGGGPTSDTQY
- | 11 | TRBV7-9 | ASSLDSSYEQY
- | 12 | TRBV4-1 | ASSPGTGTNTQY
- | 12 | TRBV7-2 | ASSLAGDSQPQH
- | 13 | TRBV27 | ASSPWGGSYNEQF
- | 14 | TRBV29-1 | SVDLGGRAGKNIQY
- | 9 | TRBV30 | ANQAGPEQY
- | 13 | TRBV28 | ASSLPTGSGNTIY
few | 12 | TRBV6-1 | ASSDRGGTGEAF
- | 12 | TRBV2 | ASTPRQGNQPQH
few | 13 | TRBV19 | ASSSLTGGIQPQH
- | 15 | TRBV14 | ASSQGPGQGTNYGYT
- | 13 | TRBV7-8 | ASRLSGRLNSPLH
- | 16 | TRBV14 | ASSQATFLAGDFDEQF
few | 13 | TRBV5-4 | ASSLYGRANYEQF